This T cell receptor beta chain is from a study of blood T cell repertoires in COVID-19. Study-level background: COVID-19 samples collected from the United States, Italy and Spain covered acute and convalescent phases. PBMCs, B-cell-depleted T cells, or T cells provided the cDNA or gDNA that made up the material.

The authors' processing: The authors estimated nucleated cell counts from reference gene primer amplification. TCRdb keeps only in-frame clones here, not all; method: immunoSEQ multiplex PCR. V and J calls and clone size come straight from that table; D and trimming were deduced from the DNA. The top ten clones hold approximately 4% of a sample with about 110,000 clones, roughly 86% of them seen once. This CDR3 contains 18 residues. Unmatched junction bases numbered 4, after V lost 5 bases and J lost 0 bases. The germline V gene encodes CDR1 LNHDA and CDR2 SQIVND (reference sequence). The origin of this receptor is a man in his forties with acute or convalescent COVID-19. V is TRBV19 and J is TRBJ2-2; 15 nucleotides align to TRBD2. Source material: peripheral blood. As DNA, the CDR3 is TGTGCCAGTAGTCCGGGACTAGCGGGGGGATCGAACACCGGGGAGCTGTTTTTT. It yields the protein CASSPGLAGGSNTGELFF.